The source of this TCR beta chain is a study of OX40 agonist ivuxolimab in advanced cancers. Study details: The study reported partial responses in three patients: one hepatocellular carcinoma, two cutaneous melanoma.

TCRdb keeps only in-frame clones here, not all; method: immunoSEQ multiplex PCR. Among approximately 75,000 clones, approximately 78% were seen once, and the ten largest hold about 5.7%. This clone has just one count. Sequences were derived from CD4+ or CD8+ T cells sorted from blood, sampled in a trial of the OX40 agonist ivuxolimab. The receptor comes from an adult with an advanced solid tumor such as melanoma, head and neck, liver or kidney cancer.

The CDR3 nucleotides read TGTGCCAGCAGTCCCACGAGGCGGATTGAAGCTTTCTTT. This gives the protein CASSPTRRIEAFF. The chain has TRBV27 and TRBJ1-1; D ambiguous. V was shortened by 5 bases and J by 7 bases, with 14 bases between the two germline ends. The CDR3 is 13 residues long. Germline loops: CDR1 MNHEY, CDR2 SMNVEV (reference sequence).